Sequencing of this T cell receptor beta chain was carried out in a study of blood T cells in healthy people across ages. This CDR3 is built from 13 residues. Germline CDR1 and CDR2: LNHNV and YYDKDF (reference sequence). V was trimmed by 0 bases and J by 1 base, leaving 4 bases between them. A sample-barcoded 5' primer and a J-beta primer mix were used in a second PCR of roughly 7 to 12 cycles. TCRdb fed the 5' RACE reads into MiXCR, producing one record per CDR3 protein. The data contain about 970,000 distinct CDR3 sequences, roughly 51% of them singletons. The receptor was derived from an older woman in good health. The chain couples TRBV15 to TRBJ2-7, with unresolved D. What was sequenced was blood. CDR3 in DNA: TGTGCCACCAGCAGAGATGCGTCCTACGAGCAGTACTTC. It is translated as CATSRDASYEQYF.